This entry describes one TCR beta chain. Its antigen is currently unknown. Libraries were prepared by immunoSEQ multiplex PCR; TCRdb keeps only in-frame clonotypes and omits some of them. Of around 25,000 clones detected, roughly three quarters appear once; the ten largest clones hold about 6.5%. The CDR3 extends over 13 amino acids. Germline V gene data show CDR1 as MNHEY and CDR2 as SVGAGI. Losses at the gene ends were 8 bases for V and 9 bases for J; bases not matched to a gene: 10. As for time point: recipient sample about 28 days before transplant, after cytoreduction. This sample stems from a study of T cell clonotyping in hematopoietic cell transplantation. Study at large: Pretransplant recipient samples were taken after cytoreduction. Notes on the study in general: Cells were unsorted, so CD4 and CD8 contributions were not separated.

The J gene is TRBJ2-1, the V gene TRBV6-5; 7 bases line up with TRBD2. The sequences come from peripheral blood mononuclear cells, collected before stem cell transplant. The TCR comes from a man between 50 and 59 years old with myelodysplastic syndrome. Some clones in this sample may be carry-over from other donors' samples. The DNA of the CDR3 is TGTGCCAGCGGCAAGATAGCGGGCCGTGAGCAGTTCTTC. Translation gives CASGKIAGREQFF.